This passage covers 21 T cell receptor beta chains from one sample sequenced in a study of technical replicates of blood from a handful of donors. Sequencing was performed with immunoSEQ multiplex PCR; in TCRdb, only in-frame clones are kept and a portion is missing. The sample shows about 80,000 clones, around 97% of them seen only once. Sequencing was performed on T cells isolated from PBMCs. The receptors were sampled from a human donor in good health.

This chain joins TRBV19 and TRBJ1-2; D might be TRBD1 (5 bases). Germline loops: CDR1 LNHDA, CDR2 SQIVND (reference sequence). This CDR3 region has 17 residues. The V end was cut by 2 bases, the J end by 8 bases, with 24 bases between. This CDR3 reads CASSISRAEGSVYGYTF. Written as DNA, the CDR3 is TGTGCCAGTAGTATATCCAGGGCAGAAGGTTCGGTATACGGCTACACCTTC.

This sequence joins TRBV2 and TRBJ2-5; TRBD2 matches 9 bases. V lost 1 base, J lost 5 bases, and 8 bases stayed unmatched. Germline CDR1 is SNHLY and CDR2 is FYNNEI. This CDR3 region has 16 residues. CDR3 bases: TGTGCCAGCAGTGAAGTGGTAGCGGGAGAGGAGGAGACCCAGTACTTC. Residues: CASSEVVAGEEETQYF.

The DNA of the CDR3 is TGTGCCAGTAGCCTCAGACAGGACAGGGCCACTGAAGCTTTCTTT. This gives the protein CASSLRQDRATEAFF. The chain employs TRBV19 and TRBJ1-1, with 8 bases lining up with TRBD1. After removal of 6 bases from V and 4 bases from J, the junction contained 10 bases not matched to a gene. CDR3 length equals 15 residues. Germline V CDR1 and CDR2: LNHDA, SQIVND (reference sequence).

The chain has TRBV5-4 and TRBJ2-2; 9 positions match TRBD2. The trim removed 2 bases at V and 6 bases at J, leaving 5 bases unmatched. This CDR3 spans 15 amino acids. Germline loops: CDR1 SGHNT, CDR2 YYREEE (reference sequence). This CDR3 reads CASSFSGGGAGELFF. Here the CDR3 DNA reads TGTGCCAGCAGCTTCTCTGGCGGGGGGGCCGGGGAGCTGTTTTTT.

The gene calls are TRBV7-2 and TRBJ2-3; D gene ambiguous. CDR1 and CDR2 from the germline V gene are SGHTA and FQGNSA. V gave up 2 bases and J gave up 1 base, with 7 bases separating them. The CDR3 contains 14 residues. The DNA of the CDR3 is TGTGCCAGCAGCTTACCGGAGCGCACAGATACGCAGTATTTT. Translation gives CASSLPERTDTQYF.

V usage is TRBV5-5 and J usage is TRBJ2-7; D possibly corresponds to TRBD2 (6 bases). This CDR3 contains 14 residues. Between the trimmed V and J ends, which lost 5 bases and 6 bases, there was a span of 18 bases. Germline V lookup: CDR1 SGHKS, CDR2 YYEKEE (reference sequence). The CDR3 bases are TGTGCCAGCAGTTCCGGGGAGGACGCCGGCGAGCAGTACTTC. Translating gives CASSSGEDAGEQYF.

The rearrangement links TRBV2 to TRBJ1-2; the D gene is possibly TRBD1 (5 bases). From germline, CDR1 is SNHLY and CDR2 FYNNEI. The CDR3 covers 12 residues. Trimming stripped 4 bases from V and 8 bases from J, with 11 bases between. CDR3 coding DNA: TGTGCCAGCAGTGGAGACAGTTACGGCTACACCTTC. Translation: CASSGDSYGYTF. Looking up the rest from reference TRBV2 and TRBJ1-2 gives the full variable domain: EPEVTQTPSHQVTQMGQEVILRCVPISNHLYFYWYRQILGQKVEFLVSFYNNEISEKSEIFDDQFSVERPDGSNFTLKIRSTKLEDSAMYFCASSGDSYGYTFGSGTRLTVV.

This clone was seen once. J is TRBJ2-3 and V is TRBV18, with 7 bases identical to TRBD2. The germline V gene encodes CDR1 KGHSH and CDR2 LQKENI. V dropped 6 bases and J dropped 1; count of bases not matched to a gene: 10. This CDR3 is built from 16 residues. The CDR3 nucleotides read TGTGCCAGCTCTAAACTAGCGCCCGACCGCACAGATACGCAGTATTTT. This codes for CASSKLAPDRTDTQYF.

The chain couples TRBV18 to TRBJ2-2, with 10 positions matching TRBD2. The V and J ends lost 1 base and 3 bases, in that order; junction bases with no gene match: 5. The CDR3 contains 17 residues. CDR1 and CDR2 from the germline V gene are KGHSH and LQKENI. The CDR3 sequence: CASSPRGTSEHTGELFF. The DNA for the CDR3 is TGTGCCAGCTCACCACGGGGGACTAGCGAACACACCGGGGAGCTGTTTTTT.

The chain carries TRBV10-1 and TRBJ1-1; no clear D. Trimming pared 0 bases from V and 6 bases from J, leaving 11 bases between. This CDR3 is built from 14 residues. Germline V gene data show CDR1 as WNHNN and CDR2 as SYGVQD (reference sequence). In DNA, the CDR3 is TGCGCCAGCAGTGAGTCTAGGAGGAGGCCTGAAGCTTTCTTT. Protein: CASSESRRRPEAFF.

The CDR3, as DNA: TGTGCCAGCAGCTGGCTAACTAGCGGGATAAGTCATGAGCAGTTCTTC. It yields the protein CASSWLTSGISHEQFF. V and J are TRBV13 and TRBJ2-1; 10 positions match TRBD2. This CDR3 contains 16 residues. Germline V lookup: CDR1 PRHDT, CDR2 FYEKMQ (reference sequence). Trimming took 4 bases from V and 8 from J; bases not matched to a gene: 11.

V and J are TRBV10-3 and TRBJ2-1; TRBD2 matches 7 bases. This CDR3 has 15 amino acids. Per germline, CDR1 ENHRY and CDR2 SYGVKD. V gave up 4 bases and J gave up 8 bases; unmatched junction bases: 11. The CDR3 DNA reads as TGTGCCATCAGTGCCCCAGGGTTAGCGGGCGATGAGCAGTTCTTC. Translating it yields CAISAPGLAGDEQFF.

The chain joins TRBV28 to TRBJ2-5, with 7 bases matching TRBD2. The CDR3 runs 14 residues. CDR1 and CDR2 from the germline V gene are MDHEN and SYDVKM. After removal of 4 bases from V and 5 bases from J, the junction contained 7 bases not matched to a gene. The CDR3 here is CASSSMGEGETQYF. CDR3 bases: TGTGCCAGCAGTTCGATGGGGGAGGGGGAGACCCAGTACTTC. Looking up the rest from reference TRBV28 and TRBJ2-5 gives the full variable domain: DVKVTQSSRYLVKRTGEKVFLECVQDMDHENMFWYRQDPGLGLRLIYFSYDVKMKEKGDIPEGYSVSREKKERFSLILESASTNQTSMYLCASSSMGEGETQYFGPGTRLLVL.

This clone was detected only once. This chain joins TRBV28 and TRBJ1-2; perhaps TRBD1 as D (5 bases). CDR1 and CDR2 from the germline V gene are MDHEN and SYDVKM. Trimming stripped 9 bases from V and 13 bases from J, with 24 bases between. This CDR3 region has 13 residues. As DNA, the CDR3 is TGTGCCAGTTTTGTAAGAAGACAGACGGGCGTCACCTTC. Translated: CASFVRRQTGVTF.

The CDR3 reads CASSVADYREQFF. For the CDR3, the DNA is TGTGCCAGCAGCGTCGCCGACTACCGCGAGCAGTTCTTC. V and J are TRBV9 and TRBJ2-1, with TRBD2 as a possible D gene (5 bases). V was clipped by 2 bases and J by 10 bases, with 13 bases between them. Germline CDR1 SGDLS, CDR2 YYNGEE. CDR3 length: 13 residues.

The V call is TRBV28, the J call TRBJ1-4; the D gene is possibly TRBD1 (5 bases). CDR1 and CDR2 (germline): MDHEN, SYDVKM. Trimming pared 1 base from V and 8 bases from J, leaving 8 bases between. The CDR3 consists of 13 residues. CDR3 sequence reads: CASSLSGPEKLFF. In DNA form, the CDR3 reads TGTGCCAGCAGTTTATCAGGGCCCGAAAAACTGTTTTTT.

V usage is TRBV7-8 and J usage is TRBJ1-5, with no clear D. Germline CDR1 and CDR2: SGHVS and FQNEAQ. The CDR3 has 12 residues. V was clipped by 5 bases and J by 4 bases, with 6 bases between them. This CDR3 is CASSPLNQPQHF. CDR3 in DNA: TGTGCCAGCAGCCCGTTAAATCAGCCCCAGCATTTT.

This sequence joins TRBV2 and TRBJ2-1, with a possible D match to TRBD2 (5 bases). Germline lookup yields CDR1 SNHLY and CDR2 FYNNEI. The CDR3 spans 15 residues. Trimming stripped 0 bases from V and 5 bases from J, with 11 bases between. DNA for the CDR3: TGTGCCAGCAGTGAAGCACTAGAAATTCACAATGAGCAGTTCTTC. Its protein product is CASSEALEIHNEQFF.

V and J are TRBV4-1 and TRBJ2-5; a weak D match, TRBD2 (5 bases). Looked up from germline, CDR1 is MGHRA and CDR2 is YSYEKL. The CDR3 has 12 amino acids. Between the trimmed V and J ends, which lost 4 bases and 7 bases, there was a span of 10 bases. For the CDR3, the DNA is TGCGCCAGCAGCCTCCCTCGGGGGACCCAGTACTTC. Protein product: CASSLPRGTQYF.

This clone has just a few counts. V and J are TRBV12-5 and TRBJ2-7; 10 nucleotides match TRBD1. This CDR3 contains 14 residues. V shed 6 bases and J 5 bases; nucleotides not matched to a gene: 7. Germline-derived CDR1 and CDR2 are LGHNT and FRNRAP. CDR3 nucleotide sequence: TGTGCTAGTGGCCTTGGACAGGGGGTCAACGAGCAGTACTTC. Protein product: CASGLGQGVNEQYF.

This clone was detected once. V usage is TRBV15 and J usage is TRBJ1-2, with D uncertain. The CDR3 runs 15 residues. Germline V gene sequence: CDR1 LNHNV, CDR2 YYDKDF (reference sequence). Between the trimmed V and J ends, which lost 0 bases and 2 bases, there was a span of 10 bases. CDR3 bases: TGTGCCACCAGCAGAGATCGAGGGTCCAACTATGGCTACACCTTC. It yields the protein CATSRDRGSNYGYTF.